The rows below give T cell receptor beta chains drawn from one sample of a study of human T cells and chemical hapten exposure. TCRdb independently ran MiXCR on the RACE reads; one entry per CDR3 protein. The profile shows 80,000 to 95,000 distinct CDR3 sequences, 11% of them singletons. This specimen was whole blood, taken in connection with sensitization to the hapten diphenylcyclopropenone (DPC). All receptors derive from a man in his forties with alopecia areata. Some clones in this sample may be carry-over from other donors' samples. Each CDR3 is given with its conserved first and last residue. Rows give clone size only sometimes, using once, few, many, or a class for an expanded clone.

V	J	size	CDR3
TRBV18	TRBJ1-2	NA	CASSRQENYGYTF
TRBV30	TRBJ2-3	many	CAWRTGTTSTDTQYF
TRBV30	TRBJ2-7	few	CAWSGQGGVYEQYF
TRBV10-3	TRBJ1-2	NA	CAISEPPRPVANYGYTF
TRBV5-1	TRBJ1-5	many	CASSLAGSSNQPQHF
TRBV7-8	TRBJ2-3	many	CASRLVRTSGISGTDTQYF
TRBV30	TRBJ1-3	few	CAWFTGTAGNTIYF
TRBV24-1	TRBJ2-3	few	CATSSTTDTQYF
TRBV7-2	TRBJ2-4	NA	CASSLGTSGLAKNIQYF
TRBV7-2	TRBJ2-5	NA	CASSIDHPETQYF
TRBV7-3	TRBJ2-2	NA	CASSLEGRVSGELFF
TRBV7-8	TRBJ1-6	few	CASSLGSGTVRSPLHF
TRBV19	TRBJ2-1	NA	CASSTRTEPSQFF
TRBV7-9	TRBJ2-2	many	CASSHSAGELFF
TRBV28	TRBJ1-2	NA	CVSIQGNTYGYTF
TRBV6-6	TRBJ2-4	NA	CASSYSPAGQLAKNIQYF
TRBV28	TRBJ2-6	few	CASSKAGANVLTF
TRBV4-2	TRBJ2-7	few	CASSQEGSEQYF
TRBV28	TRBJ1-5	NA	CASSSGGSQPQHF
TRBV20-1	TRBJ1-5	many	CSARILGVSQPQHF
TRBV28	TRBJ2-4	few	CASSPGLAENIQYF
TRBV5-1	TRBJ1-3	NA	CASSLKGRGHSGNTIYF
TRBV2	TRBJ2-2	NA	CASSDVGRPGGELFF
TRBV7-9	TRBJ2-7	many	CASSSDRESLEQYF
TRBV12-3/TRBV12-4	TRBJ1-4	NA	CASSQGQGWNRLFF
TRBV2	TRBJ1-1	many	CASSEGEVYTEAFF
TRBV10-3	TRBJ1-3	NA	CAISDTGAPGNTIYF
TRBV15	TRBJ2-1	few	CATSRDKGGLVYNEQFF
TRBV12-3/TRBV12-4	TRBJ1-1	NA	CASSLTRGYSEAFF
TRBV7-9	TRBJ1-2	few	CASSEAGQGIYGYTF
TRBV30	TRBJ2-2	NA	CAWFGTSGNTGELFF
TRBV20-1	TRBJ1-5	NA	CSARTDYSNQPQHF
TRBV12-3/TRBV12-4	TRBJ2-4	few	CASSLAGGLKNIQYF
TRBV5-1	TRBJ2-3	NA	CASSLEVTDTQYF
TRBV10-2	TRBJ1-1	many	CASKYLNTEAFF
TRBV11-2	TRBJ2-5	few	CASSLFETQYF
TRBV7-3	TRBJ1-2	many	CASSQGTGRYGYTF
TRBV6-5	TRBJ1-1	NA	CASRRQGSTEAFF
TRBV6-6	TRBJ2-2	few	CASSYSRGPGPVELFF
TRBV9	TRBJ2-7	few	CASSVDAGGVYEQYF
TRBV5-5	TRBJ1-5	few	CASSHDGTEGYYSNQPQHF
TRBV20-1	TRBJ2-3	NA	CSARSVTSGSTDTQYF